Below, 6 T cell receptor beta chains from the same sample are listed, as sequenced in a study of cytotoxic CD8 clonotypes in ibrutinib-treated CLL. Repertoires were generated with immunoSEQ multiplex PCR, while TCRdb's copy carries only in-frame clones and drops some. The repertoire holds 120,000 to 150,000 clones, 80% to 95% seen once, with roughly a tenth in the top ten. The sequencing used PBMCs, collected after 12 months of ibrutinib treatment. Receptor source: a human donor with chronic lymphocytic leukemia.

This chain links TRBV18 with TRBJ2-7; 9 bases match TRBD1. V gave up 1 base and J gave up 1 base; unmatched junction bases: 5. The CDR3 spans 16 residues. Looked up from germline, CDR1 is KGHSH and CDR2 is LQKENI. The CDR3 here is CASSPLRTGVSYEQYF. CDR3 in DNA: TGTGCCAGCTCACCACTCCGGACAGGGGTATCCTACGAGCAGTACTTC.

This rearrangement joins TRBV7-9 to TRBJ2-7, with D maybe TRBD1 (6 bases). Germline loops: CDR1 SEHNR, CDR2 FQNEAQ (reference sequence). The V end lost 2 bases, the J end lost 4 bases, and 12 bases lay between the germline ends. This CDR3 has 14 amino acids. The CDR3: CASSLQGLGYEQYF. CDR3 DNA sequence: TGTGCCAGCAGCTTACAGGGGCTTGGATACGAGCAGTACTTC.

The chain is built from TRBV29-1 and TRBJ2-5, with D tentatively TRBD1 or TRBD2 (5 bases each). Germline V CDR1 and CDR2: SQVTM, ANQGSEA. The CDR3 totals 12 residues. Trimming took 5 bases from V and 4 from J, leaving 11 bases between them. The CDR3 sequence: CSVSEGRETQYF. The CDR3, as DNA: TGCAGCGTTTCCGAGGGACGAGAGACCCAGTACTTC.

This clone was observed once. V is TRBV7-3 and J is TRBJ2-1; TRBD2 agrees at 10 bases. CDR1 SGHTA and CDR2 FQGTGA come from the germline V gene. J lost 4 bases, V lost 5 bases, and 8 bases had no gene match. The CDR3 contains 16 residues. The CDR3 loop reads CASSVGAGGPYNEQFF. CDR3 sequence (DNA): TGTGCCAGCAGCGTAGGAGCGGGAGGGCCGTACAATGAGCAGTTCTTC. Looking up the rest from reference TRBV7-3 and TRBJ2-1 gives the full variable domain: GAGVSQTPSNKVTEKGKYVELRCDPISGHTALYWYRQSLGQGPEFLIYFQGTGAADDSGLPNDRFFAVRPEGSVSTLKIQRTERGDSAVYLCASSVGAGGPYNEQFFGPGTRLTVL.

The chain joins TRBV7-8 to TRBJ2-1, with 7 bases identical to TRBD1. Germline V gene lookup returns CDR1 SGHVS and CDR2 FQNEAQ. V was pared by 5 bases and J by 4 bases, with 11 bases of the junction left unmatched. This CDR3 contains 16 residues. The CDR3 here is CASSPTRDSMYNEQFF. The CDR3 DNA follows: TGTGCCAGCAGCCCTACCCGGGACAGCATGTACAATGAGCAGTTCTTC.

The chain joins TRBV27 to TRBJ2-7; D is possibly TRBD2 (5 bases). The CDR3 consists of 12 residues. Between the trimmed V and J ends, which lost 4 bases and 3 bases, there was a span of 7 bases. CDR1 is MNHEY, CDR2 SMNVEV, per germline (reference sequence). The CDR3 is CASSSDYYEQYF. As DNA, the CDR3 is TGTGCCAGCAGTTCCGACTACTACGAGCAGTACTTC.